A selection of T cell receptor beta chains follows, all from one sample in a study of technical replicates of blood from a few donors. The repertoire was sequenced with immunoSEQ multiplex PCR; TCRdb's copy has only in-frame clones and lacks some. The sample lists more than 90,000 clones, around 95% occurring once. Sequenced input: T cells isolated from PBMCs. Source of these receptors: a human donor in good health. Both conserved end residues are part of each CDR3. Fields, in order: D gene, V gene, J gene, clone size, CDR3 protein, CDR3 DNA. A D gene is named only where the DNA matches it firmly. Size is omitted from some rows. Given values are once, few, many or a class for expanded clones.

NA,TRBV27,TRBJ2-1,NA,CASSLGRHQSSYNEQFF,TGTGCCAGCAGTTTAGGCCGACACCAAAGCTCCTACAATGAGCAGTTCTTC
TRBD1,TRBV29-1,TRBJ2-3,NA,CSDSGTGAGGNTQYF,TGCAGCGATTCCGGGACAGGGGCGGGAGGAAATACGCAGTATTTT
NA,TRBV30,TRBJ1-1,few,CACARINTEAFF,TGTGCCTGCGCTAGGATAAACACTGAAGCTTTCTTT
NA,TRBV6-5,TRBJ1-4,once,CASRYYVRTTNEKLFF,TGTGCCAGCAGATACTACGTCAGGACAACTAATGAAAAACTGTTTTTT
NA,TRBV14,TRBJ1-2,NA,CASSPPRGQPKGGYTF,TGTGCCAGCAGCCCACCCCGCGGACAGCCGAAGGGTGGCTACACCTTC
NA,TRBV7-2,TRBJ2-7,NA,CASSLGTSPYEQYF,TGTGCCAGCAGCTTAGGGACTTCCCCATACGAGCAGTACTTC
NA,TRBV13,TRBJ2-4,NA,CASSSLGQGGAKNIQYF,TGTGCCAGCAGCTCCCTTGGGCAGGGTGGGGCCAAAAACATTCAGTACTTC
TRBD2,TRBV2,TRBJ2-5,NA,CASSVLAGVQETQYF,TGTGCCAGCAGTGTACTAGCGGGCGTTCAAGAGACCCAGTACTTC
TRBD1,TRBV7-8,TRBJ1-4,NA,CASSLLGTGMEKLFF,TGTGCCAGCAGCTTACTCGGGACAGGGATGGAAAAACTGTTTTTT
NA,TRBV28,TRBJ2-7,NA,CASSFPPGEQYF,TGTGCCAGCAGTTTTCCTCCAGGCGAGCAGTACTTC
TRBD1,TRBV27,TRBJ2-7,NA,CATRDSGAYEQYF,TGTGCCACCCGGGACAGTGGAGCCTACGAGCAGTACTTC
TRBD1,TRBV7-2,TRBJ2-1,NA,CASGSRTGNEQFF,TGTGCCAGCGGATCTAGGACAGGGAATGAGCAGTTCTTC
NA,TRBV21-1,TRBJ1-3,NA,CASSKVGRAQGPSSGNTIYF,TGTGCCAGCAGCAAAGTCGGCAGGGCGCAAGGGCCTTCTTCTGGAAACACCATATATTTT